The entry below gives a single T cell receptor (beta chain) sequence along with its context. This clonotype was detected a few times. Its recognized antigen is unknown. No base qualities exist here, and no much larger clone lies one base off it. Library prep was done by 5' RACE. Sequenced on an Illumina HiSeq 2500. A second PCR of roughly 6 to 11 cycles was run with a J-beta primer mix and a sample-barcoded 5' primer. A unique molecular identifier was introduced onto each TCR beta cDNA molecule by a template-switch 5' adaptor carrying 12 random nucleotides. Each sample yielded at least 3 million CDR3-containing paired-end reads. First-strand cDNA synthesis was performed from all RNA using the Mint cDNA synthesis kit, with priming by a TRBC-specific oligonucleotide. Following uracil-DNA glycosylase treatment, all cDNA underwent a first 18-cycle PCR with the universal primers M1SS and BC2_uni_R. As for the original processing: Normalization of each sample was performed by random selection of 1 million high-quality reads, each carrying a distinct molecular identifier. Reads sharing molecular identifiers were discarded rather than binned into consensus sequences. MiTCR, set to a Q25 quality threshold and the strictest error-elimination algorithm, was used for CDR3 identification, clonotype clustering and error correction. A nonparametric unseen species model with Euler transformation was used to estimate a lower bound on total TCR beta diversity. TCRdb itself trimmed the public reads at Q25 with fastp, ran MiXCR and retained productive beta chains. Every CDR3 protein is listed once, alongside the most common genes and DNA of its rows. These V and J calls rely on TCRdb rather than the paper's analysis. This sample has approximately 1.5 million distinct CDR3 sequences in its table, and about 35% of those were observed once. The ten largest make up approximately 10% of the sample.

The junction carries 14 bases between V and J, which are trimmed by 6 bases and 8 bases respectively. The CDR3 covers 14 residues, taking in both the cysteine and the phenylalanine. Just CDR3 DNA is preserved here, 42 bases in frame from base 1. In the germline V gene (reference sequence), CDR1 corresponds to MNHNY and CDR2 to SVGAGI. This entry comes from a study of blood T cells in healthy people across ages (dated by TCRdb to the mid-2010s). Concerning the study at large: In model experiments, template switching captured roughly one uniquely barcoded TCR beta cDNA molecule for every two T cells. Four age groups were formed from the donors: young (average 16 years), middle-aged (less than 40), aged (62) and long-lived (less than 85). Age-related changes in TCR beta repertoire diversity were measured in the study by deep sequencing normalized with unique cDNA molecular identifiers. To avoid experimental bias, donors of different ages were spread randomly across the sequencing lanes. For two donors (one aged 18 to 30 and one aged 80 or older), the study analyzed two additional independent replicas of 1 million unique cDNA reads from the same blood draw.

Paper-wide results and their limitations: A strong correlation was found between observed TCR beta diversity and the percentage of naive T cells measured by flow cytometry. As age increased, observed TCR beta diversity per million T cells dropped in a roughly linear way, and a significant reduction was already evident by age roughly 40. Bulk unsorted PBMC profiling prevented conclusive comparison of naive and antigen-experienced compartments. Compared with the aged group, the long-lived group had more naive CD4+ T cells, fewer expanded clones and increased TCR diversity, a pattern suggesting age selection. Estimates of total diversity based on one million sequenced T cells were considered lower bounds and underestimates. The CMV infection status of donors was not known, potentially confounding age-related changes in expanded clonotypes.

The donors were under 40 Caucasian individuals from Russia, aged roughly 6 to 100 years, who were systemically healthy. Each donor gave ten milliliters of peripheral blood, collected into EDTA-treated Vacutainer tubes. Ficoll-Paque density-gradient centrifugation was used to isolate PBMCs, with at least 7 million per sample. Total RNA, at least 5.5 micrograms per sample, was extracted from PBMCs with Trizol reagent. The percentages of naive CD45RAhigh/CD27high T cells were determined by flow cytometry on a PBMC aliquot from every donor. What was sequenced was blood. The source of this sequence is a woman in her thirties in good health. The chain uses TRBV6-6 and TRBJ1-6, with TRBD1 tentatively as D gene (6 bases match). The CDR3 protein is CASRGQGRDSPLHF. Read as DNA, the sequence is TGTGCCAGCAGGGGCCAGGGGAGAGATTCACCCCTCCACTTT.